This entry is about one T cell receptor (beta chain). Its cognate antigen is unknown. Unmatched junction bases numbered 6, after V lost 5 bases and J lost 1 base. Germline CDR1 and CDR2: SGHTA and FQGNSA. The CDR3 has 16 amino acids. These data belong to a study of T-cell memory formation after mild COVID-19. The TCR alpha and TCR beta cDNA libraries, bearing sample barcodes and UMIs, were generated by 5'RACE using constant-segment primers. Each CDR3 protein is one row after TCRdb ran MiXCR on the 5' RACE reads. Seen here are around 100,000 distinct CDR3 sequences, about 20% observed once, and the top ten hold approximately 40%. Study-wide findings and caveats: Second-wave clones with a day 37 peak had unconfirmed SARS-CoV-2 specificity.

Specimen: PBMCs or a T cell subset sorted from them (not recorded which). This TCR came from a young man who had mild COVID-19 (a few samples of this study predate the infection). Cell type and time point are not known. V is TRBV7-2 and J is TRBJ2-3; 10 bases match TRBD2. The CDR3 reads CASSPERGGRTDTQYF. CDR3 nucleotide sequence: TGTGCCAGCAGCCCCGAGCGGGGGGGTCGCACAGATACGCAGTATTTT. Drawing the rest from reference TRBV7-2 and TRBJ2-3, the complete variable domain is GAGVSQSPSNKVTEKGKDVELRCDPISGHTALYWYRQSLGQGLEFLIYFQGNSAPDKSGLPSDRFSAERTGGSVSTLTIQRTQQEDSAVYLCASSPERGGRTDTQYFGPGTRLTVL.